The next 23 T cell receptor beta chains were all read from a single sample in a study of cytomegalovirus exposure and HLA in healthy donors. The repertoire was sequenced with immunoSEQ multiplex PCR; TCRdb's copy has only in-frame clones and lacks some. Of about 330,000 clones in the sample, 87% are singletons; the top ten hold 1.2%. The sequenced sample consisted of PBMCs. The receptors derive from a woman between 25 and 40 years old in good health and CMV-seropositive.

This clone has a handful of counts. The V and J genes are TRBV18 and TRBJ1-1; D is unclear. Trimming stripped 2 bases from V and 6 bases from J, with 10 bases between. The CDR3 runs 13 residues. Germline CDR1 is KGHSH and CDR2 is LQKENI. This CDR3 reads CASSPSRSPEAFF. The DNA of the CDR3 is TGTGCCAGCTCACCATCTCGCAGCCCTGAAGCTTTCTTT.

The chain couples TRBV30 to TRBJ1-1; D uncertain. Germline lookup yields CDR1 GTSNPN and CDR2 SVGIG (reference sequence). The CDR3 sequence is 13 residues long. Trimming stripped 3 bases from V and 4 bases from J, with 12 bases between. Here the CDR3 reads CAWSFSGPTEAFF. In DNA form, the CDR3 reads TGTGCCTGGAGCTTCAGCGGTCCCACTGAAGCTTTCTTT.

This chain links TRBV11-2 with TRBJ2-1; 10 positions match TRBD1. V shed 5 bases and J 5 bases; nucleotides not matched to a gene: 15. The CDR3 has 18 amino acids. In germline, CDR1 is SGHAT, CDR2 FQNNGV. In DNA form, the CDR3 reads TGTGCCAGCAGCCTTCGACAGGGGGCGAATGGAGGGCACAATGAGCAGTTCTTC. Amino acid sequence: CASSLRQGANGGHNEQFF.

Remarks on this clone: One end of the junction is discordant with germline, which a read error may explain. The rearrangement links TRBV5-1 to TRBJ2-7, with 9 bases fitting TRBD1. Germline CDR1 SGHRS, CDR2 YFSETQ. The CDR3 totals 14 residues. The CDR3 nucleotides read TGCGTCAGCAGAACAGGGACAGGGCCCAGCGAGCAGTACTTC. Protein sequence: CVSRTGTGPSEQYF.

The chain is built from TRBV2 and TRBJ2-5; D remains unclear. V lost 7 bases, J lost 1 base, and 13 bases lay in between. Germline CDR1 reads SNHLY; CDR2 reads FYNNEI. The CDR3 contains 14 residues. CDR3 protein: CASNNRAVQETQYF. For the CDR3, the DNA is TGTGCCAGCAATAATAGGGCGGTCCAAGAGACCCAGTACTTC.

The chain combines TRBV5-1 with TRBJ1-2; the match to TRBD1 covers 9 bases. V gave up 4 bases and J gave up 6 bases; unmatched junction bases: 10. Germline values: CDR1 SGHRS, CDR2 YFSETQ. The CDR3 is 15 amino acids. CDR3 protein: CASSHGGGQGDGYTF. The CDR3 DNA follows: TGCGCCAGCAGCCACGGAGGGGGACAGGGTGATGGCTACACCTTC.

This clone occurred a few times. This chain uses TRBV28 with TRBJ2-3, with D perhaps matching TRBD2 (6 bases). Germline V CDR1 and CDR2: MDHEN, SYDVKM. CDR3 size: 15 residues. V dropped 3 bases and J dropped 2 bases, with 12 bases sitting between them. CDR3 amino acids: CASSFRAGITDTQYF. The DNA of the CDR3 is TGTGCCAGCAGTTTCAGAGCGGGCATCACAGATACGCAGTATTTT.

This clone appeared a few times. J is TRBJ2-7 and V is TRBV7-6, with D uncertain. The CDR3 contains 14 residues. V was cut by 1 base and J by 3 bases, with 10 bases left in between. The germline V gene has CDR1 SGHVS and CDR2 FNYEAQ. The CDR3 sequence: CASSLGMGNYEQYF. In DNA, the CDR3 is TGTGCCAGCAGCTTAGGCATGGGAAACTACGAGCAGTACTTC.

This clone appeared once. This chain links TRBV28 with TRBJ2-1; D call uncertain. CDR1 and CDR2 from the germline V gene are MDHEN and SYDVKM. This CDR3 comprises 10 residues. V lost 6 bases to trimming and J lost 3 bases, with 0 bases between them. CDR3 amino acids: CASSYNEQFF. CDR3 in DNA: TGTGCCAGCAGCTACAATGAGCAGTTCTTC.

The sample holds one count of this clone. The chain combines TRBV5-6 with TRBJ1-2; D is perhaps TRBD1 (6 bases). The CDR3 loop spans 16 amino acids. From germline, CDR1 is SGHDT and CDR2 YYEEEE. The germline V and J ends were trimmed by 3 bases and 4 bases, with 19 bases remaining between them. DNA of the CDR3: TGTGCCAGCAGCTCGGGACAACGTGACCTCATCTATGGCTACACCTTC. It translates to CASSSGQRDLIYGYTF.

This clone has just a few counts. The chain employs TRBV6-6 and TRBJ1-2; no firm D call. Germline CDR1 MNHNY, CDR2 SVGAGI (reference sequence). V gave up 6 bases and J gave up 5 bases, with 19 bases separating them. The CDR3 has 15 residues. The CDR3 DNA reads as TGTGCCAGCAGCCGCCGGACCGTTGATACTTATGGCTACACCTTC. It is translated as CASSRRTVDTYGYTF.

This clone was picked up one time. The rearrangement joins TRBV2 to TRBJ2-7; TRBD1 aligns across 11 bases. The CDR3 is made up of 18 amino acids. The V gene's germline CDR1 is SNHLY and CDR2 FYNNEI. V trimming: 2 bases; J trimming: 2 bases; junction bases outside the gene matches: 11. The DNA of the CDR3 is TGTGCCAGCAGTGAAAATCCGGGGGTGGGACAGGGGGCCTACGAGCAGTACTTC. Translating gives CASSENPGVGQGAYEQYF.

J is TRBJ1-1 and V is TRBV6-5, with unresolved D. Trimming removed 4 bases at V and 5 bases at J, with 17 bases between. This CDR3 is 15 amino acids long. The germline V gene encodes CDR1 MNHEY and CDR2 SVGAGI. CDR3 region: CASSLGWERRTEAFF. In nucleotides, the CDR3 is TGTGCCAGCAGTTTGGGGTGGGAGAGGCGGACTGAAGCTTTCTTT.

This clone turned up a few times. The V and J genes are TRBV5-4 and TRBJ2-1; TRBD2 aligns across 13 bases. Germline V gene lookup returns CDR1 SGHNT and CDR2 YYREEE (reference sequence). With 5 bases clipped from V and 8 bases from J, the junction kept 7 bases outside the gene matches. This CDR3 comprises 15 residues. CDR3 nucleotide sequence: TGTGCCAGCAGTTCCACTAGCGGGAGGGGCGATGAGCAGTTCTTC. Protein sequence: CASSSTSGRGDEQFF.

The chain links TRBV25-1 to TRBJ1-2; no reliable D call. The CDR3 spans 13 residues. Germline V gives CDR1 MGHDK, CDR2 SYGVNS. Trimming shortened V by 1 base and J by 9 bases, and 12 bases separated the two germline ends. CDR3 DNA sequence: TGTGCCAGCAGTGAATCTGGGTATGCCCGCTACACCTTC. This encodes CASSESGYARYTF.

The rearrangement uses TRBV27 and TRBJ2-1; possibly TRBD1 for D (6 bases). Trimming shortened V by 2 bases and J by 9 bases, and 14 bases separated the two germline ends. CDR1 MNHEY and CDR2 SMNVEV come from the germline V gene (reference sequence). This CDR3 contains 14 residues. CDR3 DNA sequence: TGTGCCAGCAGTTTAGCGAGGGGGTGGTTTGAGCAGTTCTTC. It is translated as CASSLARGWFEQFF.

The chain uses TRBV18 and TRBJ1-2; 7 bases are shared with TRBD1. V lost 2 bases and J lost 4; bases outside the gene matches: 10. The CDR3 is made up of 16 amino acids. Looked up from germline, CDR1 is KGHSH and CDR2 is LQKENI. The CDR3 DNA is TGTGCCAGCTCACCAGAGAATACAGGGGCCCGCTATGGCTACACCTTC. It is translated as CASSPENTGARYGYTF.

V gene TRBV2 combines with J gene TRBJ1-5; 8 bases fit TRBD1. The CDR3 spans 15 residues. Germline V gene sequence: CDR1 SNHLY, CDR2 FYNNEI. Unmatched junction bases numbered 6, after V lost 3 bases and J lost 5 bases. The CDR3 loop reads CASSESGTGYQPQHF. In DNA form, the CDR3 reads TGTGCCAGCAGTGAGTCCGGGACAGGATATCAGCCCCAGCATTTT. Full variable domain (outside the CDR3, taken from reference TRBV2 and TRBJ1-5): EPEVTQTPSHQVTQMGQEVILRCVPISNHLYFYWYRQILGQKVEFLVSFYNNEISEKSEIFDDQFSVERPDGSNFTLKIRSTKLEDSAMYFCASSESGTGYQPQHFGDGTRLSIL.

The chain has TRBV2 and TRBJ2-3; possible D gene TRBD2, 6 bases. This CDR3 contains 16 residues. Germline V gene data show CDR1 as SNHLY and CDR2 as FYNNEI. V lost 6 bases and J lost 4, with 20 bases in between. CDR3 residues: CASRGGLGPPPDTQYF. CDR3 nucleotides: TGTGCCAGCAGGGGGGGACTGGGGCCCCCGCCAGATACGCAGTATTTT.

This clone appeared a few times. This CDR3 is CASSLDRTSTDTQYF. In DNA form, the CDR3 reads TGTGCCAGCAGCTTAGATAGGACTAGCACAGATACGCAGTATTTT. The chain joins TRBV7-2 to TRBJ2-3; D might be TRBD2 (5 bases). Trimming left V 1 base short and J 0 bases short, with 8 bases between. The CDR3 length is 15 residues. CDR1 and CDR2 (germline): SGHTA, FQGNSA. Using reference TRBV7-2 and TRBJ2-3 for the parts outside the CDR3, the full variable domain is GAGVSQSPSNKVTEKGKDVELRCDPISGHTALYWYRQSLGQGLEFLIYFQGNSAPDKSGLPSDRFSAERTGGSVSTLTIQRTQQEDSAVYLCASSLDRTSTDTQYFGPGTRLTVL.

The chain uses TRBV19 and TRBJ2-7; 7 nucleotides agree with TRBD1. V lost 6 bases, J lost 2 bases, and 10 bases stayed unmatched. Per the germline V gene, CDR1 is LNHDA and CDR2 is SQIVND (reference sequence). The length of the CDR3 is 15 residues. The chain's CDR3 is CASSATGQATYEQYF. CDR3 in DNA: TGTGCCAGTAGCGCCACTGGACAGGCAACCTACGAGCAGTACTTC.

This chain uses TRBV5-1 with TRBJ1-1, with a possible D match to TRBD1 (5 bases). CDR3 size: 16 residues. V was trimmed by 4 bases and J by 4 bases, leaving 20 bases between them. Germline V gene lookup returns CDR1 SGHRS and CDR2 YFSETQ. CDR3 in amino acids: CASSGGTVPSITEAFF. CDR3 nucleotide sequence: TGCGCCAGCAGCGGGGGGACCGTACCGAGTATCACTGAAGCTTTCTTT.

This chain's CDR3 is CASSLALLAGGRDDEQFF. As DNA, the CDR3 is TGTGCCAGCAGCTTAGCGTTGTTGGCGGGAGGGAGGGACGATGAGCAGTTCTTC. The rearrangement joins TRBV7-2 to TRBJ2-1; 9 nucleotides agree with TRBD2. Trimming cost V 0 bases and J 8 bases; bases outside gene matches: 14. This CDR3 has 18 residues. Germline values: CDR1 SGHTA, CDR2 FQGNSA.